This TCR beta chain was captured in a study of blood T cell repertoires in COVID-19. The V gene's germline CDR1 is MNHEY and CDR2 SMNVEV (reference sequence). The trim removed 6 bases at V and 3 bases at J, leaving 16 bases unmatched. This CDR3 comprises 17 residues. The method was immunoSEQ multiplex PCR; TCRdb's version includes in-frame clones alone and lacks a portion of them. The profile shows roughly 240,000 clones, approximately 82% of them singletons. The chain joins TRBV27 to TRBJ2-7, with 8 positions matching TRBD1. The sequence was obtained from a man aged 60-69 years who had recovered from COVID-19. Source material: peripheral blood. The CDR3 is CASRTLRGLSDNYEQYF. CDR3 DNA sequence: TGTGCCAGCAGAACCCTCAGGGGGCTCTCCGATAACTACGAGCAGTACTTC.